The T cell receptor beta chain described here comes from a study of T cell responses to AZD1222 COVID-19 vaccine. Details on this clone: Its cognate antigen is unknown.

The method was immunoSEQ multiplex PCR; TCRdb's version includes in-frame clones alone and lacks a portion of them. Of roughly 180,000 clones in the sample, around 90% were seen once. General study findings and limits: Within unmutated variant regions lay the reported targets of nearly half of spike-specific TCRs. Clonal diversity may have been underestimated in mostly white British donors. Samples come after the peak T cell response, not at day 14.

The TCR sequence derives from an adult who received the AZD1222 COVID-19 vaccine. The sequencing used peripheral blood, collected 28 days after the second AZD1222 dose.

In DNA, the CDR3 is TGTGCCAGCGGGGGGACAGGGAATTCACCCCTCCACTTT. Protein sequence: CASGGTGNSPLHF. V gene TRBV6-5 combines with J gene TRBJ1-6, with 9 bases fitting TRBD1. The V gene end was trimmed by 8 bases and the J gene end by 7 bases; junction bases not matched to a gene: 3. Germline V gene data show CDR1 as MNHEY and CDR2 as SVGAGI. This CDR3 contains 13 residues.